This T cell receptor (beta chain) was obtained from a study of blood T cells in healthy people across ages. Study conclusions and caveats: With age, beta diversity per million T cells declined roughly linearly, significantly by over 35.

Sample-barcoded 5' priming and a J-beta primer mix drove a second PCR of roughly 7 to 11 cycles. Template switching added a 12-random-nucleotide identifier to every cDNA molecule. TCRdb itself ran the 5' RACE reads through MiXCR, one entry per CDR3 protein. In the table there are around 670,000 distinct CDR3 sequences, approximately 30% of which are singletons. Isolation of PBMCs gave at least 6.5 million cells per sample. Extraction yielded at least 5 micrograms of total RNA per sample. Germline V CDR1 and CDR2: SGHDT, YYEEEE. The V end lost 3 bases, the J end lost 7 bases, and 17 bases lay between the germline ends. The CDR3 runs 16 residues. On this clonotype: Its antigen remains unidentified.

The chain links TRBV5-6 to TRBJ1-6; D may be TRBD1 (6 bases). Material for sequencing was blood. This clonotype originated in an elderly woman in good health. The CDR3 is CASSSYRQGYNSPLHF. CDR3 DNA: TGTGCCAGCAGCTCTTACCGCCAGGGGTACAATTCACCCCTCCACTTT.